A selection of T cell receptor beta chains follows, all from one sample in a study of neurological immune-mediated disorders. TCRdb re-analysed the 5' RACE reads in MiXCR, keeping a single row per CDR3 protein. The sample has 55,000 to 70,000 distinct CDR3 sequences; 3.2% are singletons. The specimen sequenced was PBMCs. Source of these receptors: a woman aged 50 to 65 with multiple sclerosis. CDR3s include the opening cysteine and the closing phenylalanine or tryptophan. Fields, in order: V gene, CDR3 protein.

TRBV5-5	CASSLWAGTGSDTQYF
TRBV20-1	CSASLGGRDTQYF
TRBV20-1	CSASFGGSNTGELFF
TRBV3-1	CASSQDPQGVLDTGELFF
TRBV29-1	CSVGALGRRELFF
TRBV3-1	CASSFEAGGYTF
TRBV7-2	CASSLTGGAESPLHF
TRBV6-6	CASSYGVGAEPTYEQYF
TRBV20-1	CSAREYGTGRADTQYF
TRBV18	CASSPAVEAFF
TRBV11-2	CASSPEGAYTNSPLHF
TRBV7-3	CASSATSALTGELFF
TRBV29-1	CSARPSTDTQYF
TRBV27	CASSFRGALGQETQYF
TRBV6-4	CASSERGGTGELFF
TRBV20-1	CSATPVEAGDTQYF
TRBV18	CASSPKGDYNSPLHF
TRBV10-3	CAISSYSYGYTF
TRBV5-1	CASSLTGTSTGELFF
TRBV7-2	CASSFLTTGLKDTQYF
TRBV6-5	CASSYTRRIPNEKLFF
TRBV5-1	CASSLDTHSPLHF
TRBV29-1	CSVETSGRSTDTQYF
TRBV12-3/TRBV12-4	CASSSLRGGALYEQYF
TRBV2	CASSPWTGAGELFF
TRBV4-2	CASSGEWGGTDTQYF
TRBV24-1	CATSDFLNGYTF
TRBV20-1	CSARKSGTSISPLHF
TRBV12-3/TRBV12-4	CASSLGGRNSPLHF
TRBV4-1	CASSRLAGGVDTQYF
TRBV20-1	CSARVGGRTYEQYF
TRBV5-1	CASSLVPAAYEQYF
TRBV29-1	CSSTGRDRGETQYF
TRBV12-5	CASGTGQGRYEQYF
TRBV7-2	CASSPRRRNTGELFF
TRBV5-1	CASSTGRFQGYNEQFF
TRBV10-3	CAISAGISNYGYTF
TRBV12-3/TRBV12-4	CASSYRQESNYGYTF
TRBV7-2	CASSLAISTDTQYF